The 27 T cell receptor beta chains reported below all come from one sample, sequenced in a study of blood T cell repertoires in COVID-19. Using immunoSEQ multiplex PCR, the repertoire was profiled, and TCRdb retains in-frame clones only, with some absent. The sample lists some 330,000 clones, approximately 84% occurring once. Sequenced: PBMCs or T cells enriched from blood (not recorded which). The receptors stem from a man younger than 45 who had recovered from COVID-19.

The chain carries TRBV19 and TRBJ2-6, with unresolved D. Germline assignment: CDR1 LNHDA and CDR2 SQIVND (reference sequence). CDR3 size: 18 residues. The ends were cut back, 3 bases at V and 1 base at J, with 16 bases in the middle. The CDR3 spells CASSMIAQFSSGANVLTF. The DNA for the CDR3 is TGTGCCAGTAGTATGATTGCCCAGTTTTCGTCTGGGGCCAACGTCCTGACTTTC. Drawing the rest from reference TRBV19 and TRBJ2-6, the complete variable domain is DGGITQSPKYLFRKEGQNVTLSCEQNLNHDAMYWYRQDPGQGLRLIYYSQIVNDFQKGDIAEGYSVSREKKESFPLTVTSAQKNPTAFYLCASSMIAQFSSGANVLTFGAGSRLTVL.

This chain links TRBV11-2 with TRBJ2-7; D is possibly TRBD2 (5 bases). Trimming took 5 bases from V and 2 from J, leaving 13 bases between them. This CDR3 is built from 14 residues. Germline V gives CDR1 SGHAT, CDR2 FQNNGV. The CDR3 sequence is CASSPRVLAYEQYF. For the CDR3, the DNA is TGTGCCAGCAGCCCGAGGGTTTTAGCCTACGAGCAGTACTTC.

The CDR3 nucleotides read TGTGCCAGCAGCCCAAACTCCTACGAGCAGTACTTC. This encodes CASSPNSYEQYF. V gene TRBV11-1 combines with J gene TRBJ2-7; D uncertain. CDR1 is SGHAT and CDR2 is FQDESV in the germline V gene (reference sequence). The CDR3 totals 12 residues. V dropped 5 bases and J dropped 0 bases, with 5 bases sitting between them. The full variable domain, in which reference TRBV11-1 and TRBJ2-7 provide the parts outside the CDR3, is EAEVAQSPRYKITEKSQAVAFWCDPISGHATLYWYRQILGQGPELLVQFQDESVVDDSQLPKDRFSAERLKGVDSTLKIQPAELGDSAMYLCASSPNSYEQYFGPGTRLTVT.

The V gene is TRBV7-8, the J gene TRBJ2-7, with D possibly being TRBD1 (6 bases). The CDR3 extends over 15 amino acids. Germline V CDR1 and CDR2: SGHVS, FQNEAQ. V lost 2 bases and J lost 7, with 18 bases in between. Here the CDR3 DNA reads TGTGCCAGCAGCTTATTCACAGGGAGTCTTGAGGAGCAGTACTTC. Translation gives CASSLFTGSLEEQYF.

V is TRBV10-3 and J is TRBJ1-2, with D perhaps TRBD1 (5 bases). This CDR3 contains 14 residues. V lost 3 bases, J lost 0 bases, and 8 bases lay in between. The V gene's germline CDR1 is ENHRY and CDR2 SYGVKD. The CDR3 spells CAISEGAANYGYTF. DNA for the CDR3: TGTGCCATCAGTGAAGGGGCCGCTAACTATGGCTACACCTTC.

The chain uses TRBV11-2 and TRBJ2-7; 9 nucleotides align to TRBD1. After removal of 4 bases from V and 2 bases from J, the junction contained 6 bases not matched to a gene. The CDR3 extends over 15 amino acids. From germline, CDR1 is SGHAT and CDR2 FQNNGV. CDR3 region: CASSSGTGIAYEQYF. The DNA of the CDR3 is TGTGCCAGCAGCTCCGGGACAGGGATCGCCTACGAGCAGTACTTC.

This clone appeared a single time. CDR3 DNA sequence: TGTGCCAGTAGGACAGAAATTACGAACACTGAAGCTTTCTTT. This translates into CASRTEITNTEAFF. The V and J genes are TRBV19 and TRBJ1-1, with D possibly TRBD1 on 5 matching bases. The V gene's germline CDR1 is LNHDA and CDR2 SQIVND (reference sequence). Trimming pared 6 bases from V and 1 base from J, leaving 12 bases between. The CDR3 has 14 residues. Looking up the rest from reference TRBV19 and TRBJ1-1 gives the full variable domain: DGGITQSPKYLFRKEGQNVTLSCEQNLNHDAMYWYRQDPGQGLRLIYYSQIVNDFQKGDIAEGYSVSREKKESFPLTVTSAQKNPTAFYLCASRTEITNTEAFFGQGTRLTVV.

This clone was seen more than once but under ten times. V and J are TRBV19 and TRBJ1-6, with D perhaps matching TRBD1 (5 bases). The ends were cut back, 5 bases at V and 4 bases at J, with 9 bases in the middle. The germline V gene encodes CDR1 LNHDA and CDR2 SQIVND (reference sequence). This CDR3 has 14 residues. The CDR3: CASSPRQYNSPLHF. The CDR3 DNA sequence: TGTGCCAGTAGTCCGCGACAGTATAATTCACCCCTCCACTTT.

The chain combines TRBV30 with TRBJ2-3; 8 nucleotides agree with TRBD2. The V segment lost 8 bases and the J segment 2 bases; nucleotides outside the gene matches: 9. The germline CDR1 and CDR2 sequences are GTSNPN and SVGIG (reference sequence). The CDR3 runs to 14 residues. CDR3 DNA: TGTGCCCGGGCGACCGGGGGGGCCACAGATACGCAGTATTTT. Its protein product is CARATGGATDTQYF.

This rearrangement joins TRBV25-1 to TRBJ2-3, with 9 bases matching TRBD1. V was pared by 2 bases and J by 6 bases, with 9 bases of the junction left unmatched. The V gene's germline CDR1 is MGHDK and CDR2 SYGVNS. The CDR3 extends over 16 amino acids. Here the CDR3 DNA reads TGTGCCAGCAGTGAACGGACAGGGGATAATCGGGATACGCAGTATTTT. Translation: CASSERTGDNRDTQYF.

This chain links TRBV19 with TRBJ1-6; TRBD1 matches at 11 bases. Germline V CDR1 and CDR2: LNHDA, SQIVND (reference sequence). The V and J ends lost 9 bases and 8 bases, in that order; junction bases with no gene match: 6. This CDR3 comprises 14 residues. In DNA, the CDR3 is TGTGCCAGCAACGGACAGGGGGCGTATTCACCCCTCCACTTT. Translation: CASNGQGAYSPLHF.

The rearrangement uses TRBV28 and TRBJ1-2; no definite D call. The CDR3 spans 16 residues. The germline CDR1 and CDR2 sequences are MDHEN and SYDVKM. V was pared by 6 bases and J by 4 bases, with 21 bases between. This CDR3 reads CASSIPAGESGYGYTF. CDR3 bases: TGTGCCAGCAGCATCCCGGCCGGGGAATCGGGCTATGGCTACACCTTC.

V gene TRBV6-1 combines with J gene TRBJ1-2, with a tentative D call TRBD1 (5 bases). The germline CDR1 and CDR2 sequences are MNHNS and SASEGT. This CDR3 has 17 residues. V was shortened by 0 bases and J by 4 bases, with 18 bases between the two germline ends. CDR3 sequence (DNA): TGTGCCAGCAGTGAAGCGACGGGGGTGACCGGGCTCTATGGCTACACCTTC. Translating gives CASSEATGVTGLYGYTF.

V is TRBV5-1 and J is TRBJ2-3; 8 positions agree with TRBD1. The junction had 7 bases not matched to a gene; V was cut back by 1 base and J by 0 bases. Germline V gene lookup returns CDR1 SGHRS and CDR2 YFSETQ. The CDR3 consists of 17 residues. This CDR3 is CASSLRAGTGSTDTQYF. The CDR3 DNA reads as TGCGCCAGCAGCTTGAGGGCCGGGACAGGAAGCACAGATACGCAGTATTTT. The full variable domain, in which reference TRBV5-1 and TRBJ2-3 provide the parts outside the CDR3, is KAGVTQTPRYLIKTRGQQVTLSCSPISGHRSVSWYQQTPGQGLQFLFEYFSETQRNKGNFPGRFSGRQFSNSRSEMNVSTLELGDSALYLCASSLRAGTGSTDTQYFGPGTRLTVL.

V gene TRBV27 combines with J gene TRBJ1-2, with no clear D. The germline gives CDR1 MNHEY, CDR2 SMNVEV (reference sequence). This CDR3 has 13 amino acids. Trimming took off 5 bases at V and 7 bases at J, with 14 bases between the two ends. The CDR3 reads CASSGGSLGGYTF. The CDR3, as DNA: TGTGCCAGCAGTGGAGGGTCGTTAGGTGGCTACACCTTC.

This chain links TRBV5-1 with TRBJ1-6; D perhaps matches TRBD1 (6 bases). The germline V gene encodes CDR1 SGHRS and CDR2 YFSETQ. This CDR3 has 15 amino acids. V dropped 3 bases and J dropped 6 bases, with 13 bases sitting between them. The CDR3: CASSSETGGNSPLHF. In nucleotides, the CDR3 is TGCGCCAGCAGCTCAGAGACAGGAGGTAATTCACCCCTCCACTTT.

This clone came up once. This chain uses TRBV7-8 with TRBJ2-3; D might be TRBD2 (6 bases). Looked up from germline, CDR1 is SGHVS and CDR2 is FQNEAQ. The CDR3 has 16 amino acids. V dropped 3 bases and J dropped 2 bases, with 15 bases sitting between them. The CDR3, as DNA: TGTGCCAGCAGCTTGAACGGGGGAAAGGTCACAGATACGCAGTATTTT. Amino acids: CASSLNGGKVTDTQYF. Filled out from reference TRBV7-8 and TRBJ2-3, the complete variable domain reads GAGVSQSPRYKVAKRGQDVALRCDPISGHVSLFWYQQALGQGPEFLTYFQNEAQLDKSGLPSDRFFAERPEGSVSTLKIQRTQQEDSAVYLCASSLNGGKVTDTQYFGPGTRLTVL.

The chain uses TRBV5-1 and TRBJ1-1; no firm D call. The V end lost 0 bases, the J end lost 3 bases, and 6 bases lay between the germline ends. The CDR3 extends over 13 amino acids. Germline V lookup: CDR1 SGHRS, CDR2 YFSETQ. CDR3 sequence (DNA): TGCGCCAGCAGCTTGGGGAGACACACTGAAGCTTTCTTT. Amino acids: CASSLGRHTEAFF. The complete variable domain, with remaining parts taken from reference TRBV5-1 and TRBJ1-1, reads KAGVTQTPRYLIKTRGQQVTLSCSPISGHRSVSWYQQTPGQGLQFLFEYFSETQRNKGNFPGRFSGRQFSNSRSEMNVSTLELGDSALYLCASSLGRHTEAFFGQGTRLTVV.

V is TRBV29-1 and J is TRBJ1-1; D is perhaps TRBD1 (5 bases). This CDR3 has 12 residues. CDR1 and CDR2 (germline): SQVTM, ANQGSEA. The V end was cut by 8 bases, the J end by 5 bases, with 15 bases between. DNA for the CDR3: TGCAGCTCCGTCGTCGGGGGGACTGAAGCTTTCTTT. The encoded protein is CSSVVGGTEAFF.

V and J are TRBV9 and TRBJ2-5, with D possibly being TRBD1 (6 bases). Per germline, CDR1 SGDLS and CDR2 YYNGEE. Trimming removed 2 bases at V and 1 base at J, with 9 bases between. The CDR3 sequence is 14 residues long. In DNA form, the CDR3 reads TGTGCCAGCAGCGTTAGCAGGGGCCAAGAGACCCAGTACTTC. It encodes CASSVSRGQETQYF. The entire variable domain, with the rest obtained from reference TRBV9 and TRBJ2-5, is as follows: DSGVTQTPKHLITATGQRVTLRCSPRSGDLSVYWYQQSLDQGLQFLIQYYNGEERAKGNILERFSAQQFPDLHSELNLSSLELGDSALYFCASSVSRGQETQYFGPGTRLLVL.

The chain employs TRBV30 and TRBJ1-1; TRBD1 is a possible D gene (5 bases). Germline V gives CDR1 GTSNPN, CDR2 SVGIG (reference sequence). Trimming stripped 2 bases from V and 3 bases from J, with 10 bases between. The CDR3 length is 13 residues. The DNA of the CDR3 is TGTGCCTGGAGTACGACAGTTCACACTGAAGCTTTCTTT. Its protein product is CAWSTTVHTEAFF.

CDR3 nucleotides: TGTGCCAGCAGCGTAGAGCCGGACGGAGGCTCCTATAATTCACCCCTCCACTTT. It yields the protein CASSVEPDGGSYNSPLHF. The chain is built from TRBV9 and TRBJ1-6; no clear D gene. Trimming left V 0 bases short and J 0 bases short, with 13 bases between. Germline CDR1 is SGDLS and CDR2 is YYNGEE. The CDR3 has 18 residues.

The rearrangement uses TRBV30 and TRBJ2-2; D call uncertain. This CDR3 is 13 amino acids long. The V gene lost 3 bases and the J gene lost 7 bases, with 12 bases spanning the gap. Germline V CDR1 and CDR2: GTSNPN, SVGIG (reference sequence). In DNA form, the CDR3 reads TGTGCCTGGAGAACCGTCGGTCGCGGGGAGCTGTTTTTT. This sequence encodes CAWRTVGRGELFF. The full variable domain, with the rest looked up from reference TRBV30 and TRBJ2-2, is SQTIHQWPATLVQPVGSPLSLECTVEGTSNPNLYWYRQAAGRGLQLLFYSVGIGQISSEVPQNLSASRPQDRQFILSSKKLLLSDSGFYLCAWRTVGRGELFFGEGSRLTVL.

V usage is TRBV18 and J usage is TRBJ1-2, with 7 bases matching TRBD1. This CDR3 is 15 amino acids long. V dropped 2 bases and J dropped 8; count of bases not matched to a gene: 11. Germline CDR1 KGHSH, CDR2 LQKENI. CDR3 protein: CASSPVDDRVIGYTF. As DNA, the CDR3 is TGTGCCAGCTCACCAGTCGACGACAGGGTGATCGGCTACACCTTC.

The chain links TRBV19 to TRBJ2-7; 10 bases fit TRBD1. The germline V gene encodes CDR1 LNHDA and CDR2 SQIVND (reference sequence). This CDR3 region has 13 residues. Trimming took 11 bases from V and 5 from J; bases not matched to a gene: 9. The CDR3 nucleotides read TGTGCCGCCGGCCGGGGACAGGGGAACGAGCAGTACTTC. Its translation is CAAGRGQGNEQYF.

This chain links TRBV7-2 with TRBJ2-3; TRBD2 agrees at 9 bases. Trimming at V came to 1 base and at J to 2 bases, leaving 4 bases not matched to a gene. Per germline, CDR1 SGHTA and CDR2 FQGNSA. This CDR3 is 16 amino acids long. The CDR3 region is CASSLVAGAYTDTQYF. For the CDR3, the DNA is TGTGCCAGCAGCTTAGTAGCGGGGGCGTACACAGATACGCAGTATTTT.

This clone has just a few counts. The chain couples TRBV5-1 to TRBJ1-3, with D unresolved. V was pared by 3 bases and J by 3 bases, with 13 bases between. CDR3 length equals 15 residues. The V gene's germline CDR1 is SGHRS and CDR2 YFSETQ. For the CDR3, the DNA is TGCGCCAGCAGCTCGACACAAGAAAATGGAAACACCATATATTTT. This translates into CASSSTQENGNTIYF.